Given below is one TCR beta chain in context. Its antigen is currently not known. Base qualities were left out, and no much larger clone turns up one base away. The V and J ends are trimmed by 0 bases and 6 bases, leaving 11 bases between them. From the germline V gene (reference sequence), CDR1 is SGHNT and CDR2 is YYREEE. Reading from cysteine to phenylalanine, the CDR3 counts 14 amino acids. Only the CDR3 part of the read is kept: 42 bases, read in frame from the first base. The data are from a study of T cell responses to AZD1222 COVID-19 vaccine (dated by TCRdb to 2020 to 2023). About the investigation overall: TCR sequencing was performed for about 250 trial participants, of whom roughly 200 were given two doses of AZD1222 and around 25 were given two doses of MenACWY control vaccine. Trial participants were enrolled by age into subgroups of 18-55, 56-69 and 70-plus years, and about 150, 27 and 61 TCR-sequenced participants, respectively, were included in these subgroups.

The CDR3 regions of human TCRbeta chains were subjected to immunosequencing. In the original analysis: TCRs in the repertoires were matched against a reference library of SARS-CoV-2-specific TCRs that had been generated with the MIRA antigen-specificity platform. Breadth was defined as the fraction of unique TCRs that were SARS-CoV-2-associated. Depth was defined as the fraction of total T cells that were SARS-CoV-2-associated. Using the MIRA data, each spike-specific TCR was assigned both to the spike region to which the TCR was reactive and to a CD4 or CD8 class. Log10-transformed breadth and depth values were compared by one-way ANOVA with Sidak's multiple comparisons tests. In TCRdb, the immuneACCESS table is reduced to in-frame sequences with V and J assigned. These tables do not hold every clone; where another copy was compared, an unresolved V gene accounts for under half, and the others remain unexplained. That table gives V, J and clone size, and the DNA gave D and trimming. The sample contains about 90,000 clones, around 91% of them found a single time. In total, the top ten clones hold around 5.2% of the sample.

Study-wide conclusions, independent of this receptor: No day 14 peak-response samples were available, so repertoires were characterized only after the peak T cell response. Spike-specific TCR breadth and depth rose significantly after two AZD1222 doses compared with day 0 and with MenACWY recipients. In the small 56-69-year group, the increase in depth fell short of significance, most likely because of low power. Conclusions about previously exposed vaccinees were limited because only six AZD1222 recipients were SARS-CoV-2 seropositive at baseline. Epitopes outside the regions mutated in the B.1.351 and B.1.1.7 variants were reportedly recognized by nearly half of the unique spike-specific TCRs. Participants were mostly white British, with more females than males. The authors suggested clonal diversity may have been underestimated. The vaccine-associated CD4 TCRs covered the entire spike protein, and the dominant responses fell in regions 160-218 and 743-854.

The time point label of this sample denotes: baseline before first vaccination. The sample's treatment or condition, from its label and the paper: meningococcal conjugate vaccine given as trial control. Vaccinee samples came from UK trials COV001 and COV002, including a single-blind randomized controlled phase 2/3 trial of AZD1222 (ChAdOx1 nCoV-19) in healthy adults. For TCRbeta chain sequencing, PBMC samples from trial participants were taken at day 0 and at day 28 after the second dose. The sequence derives from an adult in good health. The sequenced sample was peripheral blood, obtained on day 0 of MenACWY control vaccination. The V gene is TRBV5-4 and the J gene is TRBJ2-3; the D region possibly corresponds to TRBD2 (7 bases align). The nucleotides are TGTGCCAGCAGCTTGGCGGGGGGCGTGGATACGCAGTATTTT. The encoded protein is CASSLAGGVDTQYF.